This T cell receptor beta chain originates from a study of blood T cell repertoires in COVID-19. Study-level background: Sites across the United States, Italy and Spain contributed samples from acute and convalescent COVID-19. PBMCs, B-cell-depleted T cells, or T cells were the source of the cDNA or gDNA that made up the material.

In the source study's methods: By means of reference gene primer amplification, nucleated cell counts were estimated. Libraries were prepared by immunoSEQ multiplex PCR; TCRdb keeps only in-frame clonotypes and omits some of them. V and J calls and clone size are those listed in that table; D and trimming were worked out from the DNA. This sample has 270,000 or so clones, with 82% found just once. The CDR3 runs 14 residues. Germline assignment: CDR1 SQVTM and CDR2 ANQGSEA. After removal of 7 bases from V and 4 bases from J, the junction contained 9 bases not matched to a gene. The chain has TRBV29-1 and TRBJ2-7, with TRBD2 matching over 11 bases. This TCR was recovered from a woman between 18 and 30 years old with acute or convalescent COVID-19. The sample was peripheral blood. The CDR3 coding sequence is TGCAGCGCCGTAGGGACTAGCGGAACGTACGAGCAGTACTTC. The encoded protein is CSAVGTSGTYEQYF.